This TCR beta chain is drawn from a study of blood T cell repertoires in COVID-19. Study details: Researchers got acute and convalescent COVID-19 samples from the United States, Italy and Spain. The cDNA or gDNA used as material had been derived from T cells, B-cell-depleted T cells, or PBMCs.

The CDR3 loop spans 16 amino acids. The germline V gene has CDR1 ENHRY and CDR2 SYGVKD. Trimming at V came to 3 bases and at J to 8 bases, leaving 13 bases not matched to a gene. Original analysis: Estimation of nucleated cell counts relied on the amplification of reference gene primers. The repertoire was sequenced with immunoSEQ multiplex PCR; TCRdb's copy has only in-frame clones and lacks some. The V and J calls and clone size come from that table; D and trimming were worked out from the DNA. The sample lists just over 300,000 clones; around 90% were seen once. This clone was seen more than once but under ten times.

The receptor comes from a man younger than 30 with active or convalescent COVID-19. Sequenced: peripheral blood. The chain combines TRBV10-3 with TRBJ1-2, with 9 bases matching TRBD1. The CDR3 DNA follows: TGTGCCATCAGTGACCCGGACAGGGGCATCGAGGAAGGCTACACCTTC. Amino acids: CAISDPDRGIEEGYTF.